The 18 T cell receptor beta chains in this list originate from one sample, sequenced in a study of beta chain features in type 1 diabetes. Findings of the study overall: TCRB CDR3s were moderately but significantly shorter in Type 1 diabetes patients in all four CD4+ subsets.

Reverse transcribing all isolated RNA meant expressed TCRB transcripts were sequenced. Data came from immunoSEQ multiplex PCR; TCRdb stores just in-frame clones and leaves some out. The table shows 350,000 to 450,000 clones, with over 10% occurring only once. For these TCRs, the target antigens are not known. Sequencing was carried out using naive CD4+ T cells from blood. Receptors originate from a young woman with type 1 diabetes.

This clone turned up a few times. J is TRBJ2-4 and V is TRBV9; TRBD1 agrees at 8 bases. CDR1 is SGDLS and CDR2 is YYNGEE in the germline V gene. After removal of 6 bases from V and 7 bases from J, the junction contained 9 bases not matched to a gene. CDR3 length: 14 amino acids. CDR3 region: CASNHGTGGNIQYF. The CDR3, as DNA: TGTGCCAGCAATCACGGGACAGGTGGCAACATTCAGTACTTC.

This clone has only a few counts. The rearrangement joins TRBV27 to TRBJ1-4; D not resolved. With 3 bases removed from V and 7 bases from J, the gap between germline ends came to 12 bases. Per germline, CDR1 MNHEY and CDR2 SMNVEV (reference sequence). This CDR3 has 14 amino acids. DNA of the CDR3: TGTGCCAGCAGTTTGTCGCGGGAGTTTGAAAAACTGTTTTTT. Its translation: CASSLSREFEKLFF.

This clone was detected a few times. The chain combines TRBV18 with TRBJ2-1, with TRBD2 as a possible D gene (5 bases). This CDR3 contains 12 residues. Trimming removed 1 base from V and 12 bases from J, with 10 bases in between. The V gene's germline CDR1 is KGHSH and CDR2 LQKENI. CDR3 in DNA: TGTGCCAGCTCACCACAGAGCGGTAGGCAGTTCTTC. Residues: CASSPQSGRQFF. The variable domain in full, completed from reference TRBV18 and TRBJ2-1, reads NAGVMQNPRHLVRRRGQEARLRCSPMKGHSHVYWYRQLPEEGLKFMVYLQKENIIDESGMPKERFSAEFPKEGPSILRIQQVVRGDSAAYFCASSPQSGRQFFGPGTRLTVL.

The rearrangement joins TRBV2 to TRBJ1-5, with D perhaps matching TRBD1 (6 bases). Germline CDR1 is SNHLY and CDR2 is FYNNEI. This CDR3 contains 15 residues. Trimming cost V 4 bases and J 6 bases, with 16 bases left between them. CDR3 DNA: TGTGCCAGCAGTGGGGGGACAAATCCTTCTCAGCCCCAGCATTTT. It encodes CASSGGTNPSQPQHF.

The chain joins TRBV15 to TRBJ2-1, with D tentatively TRBD2 (6 bases). V was clipped by 3 bases and J by 2 bases, with 11 bases between them. This CDR3 has 15 residues. Germline loops: CDR1 LNHNV, CDR2 YYDKDF (reference sequence). The CDR3 region is CATSRERVPYNEQFF. The CDR3 bases are TGTGCCACCAGCAGGGAGCGGGTACCCTACAATGAGCAGTTCTTC. The full variable domain, rest sourced from reference TRBV15 and TRBJ2-1, is DAMVIQNPRYQVTQFGKPVTLSCSQTLNHNVMYWYQQKSSQAPKLLFHYYDKDFNNEADTPDNFQSRRPNTSFCFLDIRSPGLGDTAMYLCATSRERVPYNEQFFGPGTRLTVL.

The chain links TRBV28 to TRBJ2-3; tentative D call: TRBD2 (6 bases). V gave up 2 bases and J gave up 9 bases, with 18 bases separating them. The CDR3 runs 15 residues. CDR1 is MDHEN and CDR2 is SYDVKM in the germline V gene. CDR3 bases: TGTGCCAGCAGTTTAGGAGGGGAAAGCGCCCGAACGCAGTATTTT. Translated: CASSLGGESARTQYF.

On this clone itself: No conserved phenylalanine or tryptophan is present at the end of the CDR3, so a read error is the likely explanation. The DNA is omitted, as the CDR3 cannot be located on it reliably, and the CDR3 follows TCRdb's listing. V is TRBV9 and J is TRBJ2-7; the D segment call TRBD2 is taken from the table without a DNA check. Per the germline V gene, CDR1 is SGDLS and CDR2 is YYNGEE. The CDR3 extends over 12 residues, inclusive of both ends. The CDR3 spells CASSPQRQPSRY.

This rearrangement joins TRBV6-5 to TRBJ1-2, with TRBD1 identical over 7 bases. The V and J ends lost 6 bases and 5 bases, in that order; junction bases with no gene match: 9. Per germline, CDR1 MNHEY and CDR2 SVGAGI. There are 14 residues in the CDR3. The CDR3, as DNA: TGTGCCAGCAGAGCGACAGGGTCTTCATATGGCTACACCTTC. Translation: CASRATGSSYGYTF.

This clone showed up just a few times. The rearrangement joins TRBV19 to TRBJ2-5; the D gene is possibly TRBD1 (5 bases). The CDR3 runs 12 residues. The V gene lost 4 bases and the J gene lost 7 bases, with 10 bases spanning the gap. Per germline, CDR1 LNHDA and CDR2 SQIVND (reference sequence). The chain's CDR3 is CASSTGLATQYF. The DNA of the CDR3 is TGTGCCAGTAGTACAGGGTTGGCGACCCAGTACTTC.

V gene TRBV7-2 combines with J gene TRBJ1-1; D is uncertain. The CDR3 totals 13 residues. Trimming shortened V by 5 bases and J by 9 bases, and 16 bases separated the two germline ends. The germline CDR1 and CDR2 sequences are SGHTA and FQGNSA. The CDR3 DNA is TGTGCCAGCAGCCCCTCCCGATACAGACAAGCTTTCTTT. Translating gives CASSPSRYRQAFF.

The chain is built from TRBV7-2 and TRBJ2-7; D might be TRBD2 (6 bases). V shed 1 base and J shed 1 base, with 11 bases lying between them. The germline V gene has CDR1 SGHTA and CDR2 FQGNSA. This CDR3 spans 15 amino acids. The DNA for the CDR3 is TGTGCCAGCAGCTTAGGTGGTCGGGGGTCCTACGAGCAGTACTTC. It is translated as CASSLGGRGSYEQYF.

The table lists this clone with a few counts. The chain carries TRBV23-1 and TRBJ2-7, with D unclear. TRBV23-1 is identified as an open reading frame with a role that is uncertain. V was pared by 0 bases and J by 2 bases, with 11 bases between. The CDR3 covers 15 residues. The CDR3 nucleotides read TGCGCCAGCAGTCAATCGAGTCTGAAAGCCTACGAGCAGTACTTC. Translating it yields CASSQSSLKAYEQYF.

The rearrangement uses TRBV6-5 and TRBJ2-3, with 9 bases fitting TRBD1. This CDR3 is built from 14 residues. The germline V gene encodes CDR1 MNHEY and CDR2 SVGAGI. V trimming: 10 bases; J trimming: 3 bases; junction bases outside the gene matches: 8. Here the CDR3 reads CATHRGRRTDTQYF. CDR3 DNA: TGTGCCACCCACAGGGGGCGAAGGACAGATACGCAGTATTTT.

This clone turned up a few times. The CDR3 coding sequence is TGCAGTGCAGAAGAAGAGGCCCAGCATTTT. Translated: CSAEEEAQHF. J is TRBJ1-5 and V is TRBV20-1; D uncertain. Germline lookup yields CDR1 DFQATT and CDR2 SNEGSKA (reference sequence). This CDR3 contains 10 residues. The ends were cut back, 6 bases at V and 11 bases at J, with 11 bases in the middle.

This clone came up a few times. The J gene is TRBJ1-1, the V gene TRBV18; the D gene is possibly TRBD1 (6 bases). The CDR3 contains 18 residues. Germline V CDR1 and CDR2: KGHSH, LQKENI. V lost 0 bases, J lost 5 bases, and 22 bases lay in between. The CDR3: CASSPPAAGGLRETEAFF. Written as DNA, the CDR3 is TGTGCCAGCTCACCACCGGCCGCGGGGGGCCTCCGAGAGACTGAAGCTTTCTTT.

The sample holds a few counts of this clone. The chain joins TRBV19 to TRBJ2-7; 8 nucleotides agree with TRBD1. V shed 6 bases, J shed 3 bases, and the junction held 10 bases outside the gene matches. Germline loops: CDR1 LNHDA, CDR2 SQIVND (reference sequence). The CDR3 length is 15 residues. The CDR3 reads CASRDRDRRGYEQYF. DNA for the CDR3: TGTGCCAGTAGGGACCGGGACAGGAGAGGCTACGAGCAGTACTTC.

This clone was counted between two and nine times. The chain recombines TRBV6-6 with TRBJ1-6; D perhaps matches TRBD1 (5 bases). V was clipped by 7 bases and J by 9 bases, with 16 bases between them. Germline V gene sequence: CDR1 MNHNY, CDR2 SVGAGI (reference sequence). The CDR3 spans 14 residues. CDR3 loop: CASTPGFPPSPLHF. CDR3 nucleotides: TGTGCCAGCACCCCAGGGTTCCCCCCTTCACCCCTCCACTTT.

The chain combines TRBV7-9 with TRBJ2-1; D is ambiguous. This CDR3 is built from 12 residues. Germline V gives CDR1 SEHNR, CDR2 FQNEAQ (reference sequence). The germline V and J ends were trimmed by 2 bases and 6 bases, with 5 bases remaining between them. The DNA for the CDR3 is TGTGCCAGCAGCTTAATTAGCAATGAGCAGTTCTTC. Protein: CASSLISNEQFF.